Reported below is one T cell receptor beta chain. This sample stems from a study of blood T cell repertoires in COVID-19. The overall study: Collection of acute and convalescent COVID-19 samples took place in the United States, Italy and Spain.

Original handling: Reference gene primers were amplified, and this amplification served to estimate nucleated cell counts. Produced via immunoSEQ multiplex PCR; TCRdb's table is partial and in-frame only. V and J calls and clone size come straight from that table; D and trimming were deduced from the DNA. The data contain 150,000 to 200,000 clones, around two thirds of them singletons. V lost 1 base and J 5 bases, leaving 13 bases between the germline ends. CDR3 length: 15 residues. Germline V CDR1 and CDR2: SGHRS, YFSETQ. Sequenced material: peripheral blood. The clonotype was recovered from a woman of 80 years or more with acute or convalescent COVID-19. The chain employs TRBV5-1 and TRBJ2-1, with D unclear. CDR3 protein: CASSLFGRLDNEQFF. The CDR3 DNA reads TGCGCCAGCAGCTTGTTCGGCAGACTTGACAATGAGCAGTTCTTC.